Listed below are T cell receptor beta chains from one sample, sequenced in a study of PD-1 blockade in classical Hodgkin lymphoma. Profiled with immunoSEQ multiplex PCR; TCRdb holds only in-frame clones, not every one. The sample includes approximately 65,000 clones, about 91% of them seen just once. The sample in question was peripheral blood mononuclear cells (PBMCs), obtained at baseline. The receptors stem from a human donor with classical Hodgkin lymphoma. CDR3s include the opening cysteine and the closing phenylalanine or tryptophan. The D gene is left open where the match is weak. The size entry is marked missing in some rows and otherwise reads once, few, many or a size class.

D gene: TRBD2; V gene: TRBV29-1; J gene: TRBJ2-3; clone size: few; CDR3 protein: CSVEGAGVYTDTQYF; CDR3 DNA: TGCAGCGTTGAAGGGGCGGGGGTCTACACAGATACGCAGTATTTT
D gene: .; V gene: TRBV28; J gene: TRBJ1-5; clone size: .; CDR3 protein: CASTPQGSSNQPQHF; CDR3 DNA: TGTGCCAGCACCCCCCAGGGATCTAGCAATCAGCCCCAGCATTTT
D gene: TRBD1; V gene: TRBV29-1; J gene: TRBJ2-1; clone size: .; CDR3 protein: CSVEGQGAHNEQFF; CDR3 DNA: TGCAGCGTTGAGGGACAGGGGGCCCACAATGAGCAGTTCTTC
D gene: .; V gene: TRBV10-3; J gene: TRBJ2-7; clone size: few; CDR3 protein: CAISGGSSFEQYF; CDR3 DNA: TGTGCCATCAGTGGAGGCAGTAGCTTCGAGCAGTACTTC
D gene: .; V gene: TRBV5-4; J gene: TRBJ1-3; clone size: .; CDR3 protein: CASSLSQNGNTIYF; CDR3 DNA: TGTGCCAGCAGCTTATCCCAAAATGGAAACACCATATATTTT
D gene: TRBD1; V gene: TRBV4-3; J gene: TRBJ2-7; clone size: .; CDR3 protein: CASRPGQGVHEQYF; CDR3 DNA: TGCGCCAGCAGACCGGGACAGGGGGTCCACGAGCAGTACTTC
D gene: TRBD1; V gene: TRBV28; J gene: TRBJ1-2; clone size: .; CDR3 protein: CASRSPGTGVGGYTF; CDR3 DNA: TGTGCCAGCAGAAGTCCCGGGACAGGGGTCGGTGGCTACACCTTC
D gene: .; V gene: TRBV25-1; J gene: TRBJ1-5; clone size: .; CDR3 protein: CASGGGKAGQPQHF; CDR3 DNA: TGTGCCAGCGGGGGAGGGAAGGCGGGTCAGCCCCAGCATTTT
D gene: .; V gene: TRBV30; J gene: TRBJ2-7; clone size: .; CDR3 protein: CAWSVSVNSYEQYF; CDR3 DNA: TGTGCCTGGAGTGTCTCTGTAAACTCCTACGAGCAGTACTTC
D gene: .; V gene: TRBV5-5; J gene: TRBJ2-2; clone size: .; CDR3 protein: CASSPGHANTGELFF; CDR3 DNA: TGTGCCAGCAGCCCGGGGCACGCGAACACCGGGGAGCTGTTTTTT
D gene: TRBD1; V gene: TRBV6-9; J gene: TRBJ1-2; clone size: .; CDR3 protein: CASSRQGNYGYTF; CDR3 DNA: TGTGCCAGCAGTCGACAGGGGAACTATGGCTACACCTTC
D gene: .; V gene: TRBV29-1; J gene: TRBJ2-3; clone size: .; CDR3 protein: CSAPRDSDTQYF; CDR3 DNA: TGCAGCGCCCCACGGGATTCAGATACGCAGTATTTT
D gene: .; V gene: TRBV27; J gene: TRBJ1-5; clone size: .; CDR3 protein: CASSLLGQPQHF; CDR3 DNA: TGTGCCAGCAGTTTATTAGGGCAGCCCCAGCATTTT
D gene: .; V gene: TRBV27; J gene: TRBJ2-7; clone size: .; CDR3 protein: CASSLGQLYEQYF; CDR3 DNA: TGTGCCAGCAGTTTAGGACAGCTCTACGAGCAGTACTTC
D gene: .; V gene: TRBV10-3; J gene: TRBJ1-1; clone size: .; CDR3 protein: CAIYRAPSGNTEAFF; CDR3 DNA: TGTGCCATTTACCGGGCCCCCTCGGGGAACACTGAAGCTTTCTTT
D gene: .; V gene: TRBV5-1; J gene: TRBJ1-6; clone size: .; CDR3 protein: CASSPQPGASPLHF; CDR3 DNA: TGTGCCAGCAGCCCCCAGCCTGGAGCTTCACCCCTCCACTTT
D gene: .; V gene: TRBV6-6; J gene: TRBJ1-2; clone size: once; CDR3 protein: CASSYPVPVYGYTF; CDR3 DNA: TGTGCCAGCAGTTATCCTGTCCCAGTATATGGCTACACCTTC
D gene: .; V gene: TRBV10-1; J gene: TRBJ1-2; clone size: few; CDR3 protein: CASSESKGRDGYTF; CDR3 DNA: TGCGCCAGCAGTGAGTCCAAGGGCCGAGATGGCTACACCTTC
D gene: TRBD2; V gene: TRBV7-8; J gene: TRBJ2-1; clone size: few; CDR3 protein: CASSLSGMAGGANEQFF; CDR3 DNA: TGTGCCAGCAGCTTGTCTGGTATGGCGGGGGGGGCCAATGAGCAGTTCTTC
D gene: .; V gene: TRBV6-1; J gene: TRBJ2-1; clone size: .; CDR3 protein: CASSDDLLAGSSYNEQFF; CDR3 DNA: TGTGCCAGCAGTGATGATTTGTTGGCGGGGAGCTCCTACAATGAGCAGTTCTTC
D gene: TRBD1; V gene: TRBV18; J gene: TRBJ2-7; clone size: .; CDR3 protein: CASGPSGGFYEQYF; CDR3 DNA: TGTGCCAGTGGTCCCTCAGGGGGCTTCTACGAGCAGTACTTC
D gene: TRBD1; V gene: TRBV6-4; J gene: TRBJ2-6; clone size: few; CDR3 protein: CASSTGTGTGANVLTF; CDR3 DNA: TGTGCCAGCAGCACCGGGACAGGAACTGGGGCCAACGTCCTGACTTTC
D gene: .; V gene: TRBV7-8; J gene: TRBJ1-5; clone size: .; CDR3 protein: CASSLGAPPRYSNQPQHF; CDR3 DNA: TGTGCCAGCAGCTTAGGGGCCCCCCCGCGTTATAGCAATCAGCCCCAGCATTTT
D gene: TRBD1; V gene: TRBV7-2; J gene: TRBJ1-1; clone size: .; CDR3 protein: CASSRGTGITEAFF; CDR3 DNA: TGTGCCAGCAGCAGAGGGACAGGGATCACTGAAGCTTTCTTT
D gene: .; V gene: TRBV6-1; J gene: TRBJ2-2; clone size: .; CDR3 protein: CASSEAGLGGGELFF; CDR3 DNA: TGTGCCAGCAGTGAAGCGGGCCTTGGGGGCGGGGAGCTGTTTTTT
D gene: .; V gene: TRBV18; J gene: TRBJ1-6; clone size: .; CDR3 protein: CASLGGYNSPLHF; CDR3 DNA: TGTGCCAGCCTCGGCGGCTATAATTCACCCCTCCACTTT
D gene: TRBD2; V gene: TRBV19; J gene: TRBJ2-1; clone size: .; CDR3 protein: CASSIGTSGVDEQFF; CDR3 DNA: TGTGCCAGTAGTATAGGGACTAGCGGGGTTGATGAGCAGTTCTTC
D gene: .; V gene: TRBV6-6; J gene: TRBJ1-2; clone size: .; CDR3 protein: CASSVAGWNYGYTF; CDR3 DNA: TGTGCCAGCAGTGTCGCGGGATGGAACTATGGCTACACCTTC
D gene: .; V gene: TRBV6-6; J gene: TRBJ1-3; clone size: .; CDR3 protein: CASSFLVGPGNTIYF; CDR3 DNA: TGTGCCAGCAGTTTTCTTGTAGGCCCTGGAAACACCATATATTTT
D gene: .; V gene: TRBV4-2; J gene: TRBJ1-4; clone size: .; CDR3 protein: CASSQDFQGTTNEKLFF; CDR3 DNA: TGTGCCAGCAGCCAAGATTTCCAGGGGACAACTAATGAAAAACTGTTTTTT
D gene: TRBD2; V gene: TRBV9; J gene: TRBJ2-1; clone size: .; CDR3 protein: CASSVIRGSEQFF; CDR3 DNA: TGTGCCAGCAGCGTAATCCGCGGGAGTGAGCAGTTCTTC
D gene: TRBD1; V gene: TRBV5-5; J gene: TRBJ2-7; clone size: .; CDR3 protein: CASSPGTETYEQYF; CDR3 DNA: TGTGCCAGCAGTCCCGGGACAGAGACCTACGAGCAGTACTTC
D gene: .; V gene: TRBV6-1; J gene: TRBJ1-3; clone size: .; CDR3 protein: CASSELPTGNTIYF; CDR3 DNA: TGTGCCAGCAGTGAACTACCGACTGGAAACACCATATATTTT
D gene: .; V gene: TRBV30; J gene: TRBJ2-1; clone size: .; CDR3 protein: CAWERRYSYNEQFF; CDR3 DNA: TGTGCCTGGGAAAGACGGTACTCCTACAATGAGCAGTTCTTC
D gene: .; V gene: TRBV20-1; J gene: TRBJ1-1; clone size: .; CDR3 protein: CSAGGHPEAFF; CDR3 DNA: TGCAGTGCCGGGGGGCACCCCGAAGCTTTCTTT
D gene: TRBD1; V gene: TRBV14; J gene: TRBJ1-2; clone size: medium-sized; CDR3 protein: CASSHEGQGVYGYTF; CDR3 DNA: TGTGCCAGCAGCCACGAGGGACAGGGTGTCTATGGCTACACCTTC
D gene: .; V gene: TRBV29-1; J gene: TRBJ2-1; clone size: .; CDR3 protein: CSVKTGRVNEQFF; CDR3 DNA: TGCAGCGTGAAGACAGGGAGGGTCAATGAGCAGTTCTTC
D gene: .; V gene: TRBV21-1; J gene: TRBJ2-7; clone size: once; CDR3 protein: CASSPRDVPKGQYF; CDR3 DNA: TGTGCCAGCAGCCCACGGGACGTGCCCAAGGGGCAGTACTTC
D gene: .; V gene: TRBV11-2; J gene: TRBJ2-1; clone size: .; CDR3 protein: CASQSGGQAYNEQFF; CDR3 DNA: TGTGCCAGCCAAAGTGGGGGGCAGGCCTACAATGAGCAGTTCTTC
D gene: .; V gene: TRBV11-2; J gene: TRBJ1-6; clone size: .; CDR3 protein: CASSLAGLGFHPLHF; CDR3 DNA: TGTGCCAGCAGCTTAGCGGGACTCGGGTTTCACCCCCTCCACTTT
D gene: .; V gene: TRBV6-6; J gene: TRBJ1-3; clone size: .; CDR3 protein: CASSYEIVSSGNTIYF; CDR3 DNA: TGTGCCAGCAGTTACGAGATAGTGAGCTCTGGAAACACCATATATTTT
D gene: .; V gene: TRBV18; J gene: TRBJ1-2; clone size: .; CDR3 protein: CASSSGQHGYGYTF; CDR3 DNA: TGTGCCAGCTCATCAGGGCAGCACGGCTATGGCTACACCTTC
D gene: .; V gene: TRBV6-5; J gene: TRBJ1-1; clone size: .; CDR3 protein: CAYREGRTEAFF; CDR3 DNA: TGTGCCTACAGGGAAGGGAGAACTGAAGCTTTCTTT
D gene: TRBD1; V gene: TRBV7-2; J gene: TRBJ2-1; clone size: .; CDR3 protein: CASSHGQETNEQFF; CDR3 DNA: TGTGCCAGCAGCCACGGACAGGAAACCAATGAGCAGTTCTTC
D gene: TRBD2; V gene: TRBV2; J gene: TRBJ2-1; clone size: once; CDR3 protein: CASMGTRRDEQFF; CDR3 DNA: TGTGCCAGCATGGGGACTAGGAGGGATGAGCAGTTCTTC
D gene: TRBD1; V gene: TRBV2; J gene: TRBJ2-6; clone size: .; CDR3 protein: CASRLDRAGANVLTF; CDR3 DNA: TGTGCCAGCAGGCTAGACAGGGCCGGGGCCAACGTCCTGACTTTC
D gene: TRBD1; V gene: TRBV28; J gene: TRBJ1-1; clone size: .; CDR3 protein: CASSLLTGAPSPNTEAFF; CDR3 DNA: TGTGCCAGCAGTTTATTAACAGGGGCGCCCTCTCCGAACACTGAAGCTTTCTTT
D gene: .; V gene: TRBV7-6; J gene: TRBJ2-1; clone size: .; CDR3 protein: CASSLGSYNEQFF; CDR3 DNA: TGTGCCAGCAGCTTAGGTTCGTACAATGAGCAGTTCTTC
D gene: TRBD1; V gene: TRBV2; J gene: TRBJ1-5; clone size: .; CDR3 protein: CASRGTGSVNQPQHF; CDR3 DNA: TGTGCCAGCAGGGGGACAGGGTCTGTTAATCAGCCCCAGCATTTT
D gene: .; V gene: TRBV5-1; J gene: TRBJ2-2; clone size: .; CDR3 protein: CASSFEGTGELFF; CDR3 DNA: TGCGCCAGCAGCTTTGAGGGCACCGGGGAGCTGTTTTTT
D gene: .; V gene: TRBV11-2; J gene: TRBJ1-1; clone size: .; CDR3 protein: CASSRGQQNTEAFF; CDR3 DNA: TGTGCCAGCAGCCGAGGACAGCAGAACACTGAAGCTTTCTTT
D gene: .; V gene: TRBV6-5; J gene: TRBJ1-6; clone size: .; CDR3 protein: CASSYSTLSSPLHF; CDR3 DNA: TGTGCCAGCAGTTACTCGACTTTATCTTCACCCCTCCACTTT
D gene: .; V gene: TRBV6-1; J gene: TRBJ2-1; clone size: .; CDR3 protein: CASSERKREPYNEQFF; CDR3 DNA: TGTGCCAGCAGTGAAAGAAAAAGGGAGCCGTACAATGAGCAGTTCTTC
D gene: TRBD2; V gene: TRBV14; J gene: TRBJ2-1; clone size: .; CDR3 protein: CASSQGSFGGAYNEQFF; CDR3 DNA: TGTGCCAGCAGCCAAGGTTCTTTCGGGGGGGCCTACAATGAGCAGTTCTTC
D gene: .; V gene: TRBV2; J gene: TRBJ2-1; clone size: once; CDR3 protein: CASRHSGTNYNEQFF; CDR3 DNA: TGTGCCAGCAGACACAGCGGGACAAACTACAATGAGCAGTTCTTC